Given below is one T cell receptor (beta chain) in context. The target antigen is unknown. Stated treatment: oral pan-JAK inhibitor, 5-10 mg twice daily. cDNA reverse transcribed from extracted RNA served as the sequencing template. The method was immunoSEQ multiplex PCR; TCRdb's version includes in-frame clones alone and lacks a portion of them. Of about 140,000 clones detected, 85% to 90% appear once; the ten largest clones hold about 12%. This sample was included in a study of CD8+ T cells in alopecia areata. Findings of the study overall: With just one nonresponder, it is still uncertain whether baseline CD8+ expansion relates to response.

The junction had 4 bases not matched to a gene; V was cut back by 5 bases and J by 1 base. CDR1 is SEHNR and CDR2 is FQNEAQ in the germline V gene (reference sequence). CDR3 length: 16 amino acids. The receptor's source is a human donor with alopecia areata. This sample comprised CD8+ T cells sorted from blood, obtained at week 4, from a patient treated with tofacitinib. The chain employs TRBV7-9 and TRBJ2-3; the match to TRBD2 covers 12 bases. CDR3 sequence reads: CASSLRTSGGTDTQYF. The CDR3 DNA reads as TGTGCCAGCAGCCTTCGGACTAGCGGGGGCACAGATACGCAGTATTTT.